This entry is about one T cell receptor beta chain. Trimming removed 5 bases from V and 3 bases from J, with 8 bases in between. The CDR3 totals 11 residues. CDR1 DFQATT and CDR2 SNEGSKA come from the germline V gene (reference sequence). The repertoire was sequenced with immunoSEQ multiplex PCR; TCRdb's copy has only in-frame clones and lacks some. The sample yields more than 100,000 clones, roughly 87% seen once. The data belong to a study of blood T cell repertoires in COVID-19. This clonotype was obtained from a man aged 80 or over with acute or convalescent COVID-19. V gene TRBV20-1 combines with J gene TRBJ2-7, with D maybe TRBD1 (5 bases). Sequenced input: peripheral blood. The CDR3, as DNA: TGCAGTGCTCCCAGGGTCTACGAGCAGTACTTC. Translated: CSAPRVYEQYF.